This T cell receptor beta chain was captured in a study of blood T cell repertoires in COVID-19. Study context: The United States, Italy and Spain were the sources of the acute and convalescent COVID-19 samples. From T cells, B-cell-depleted T cells, or PBMCs came the material, which was cDNA or gDNA.

Profiled with immunoSEQ multiplex PCR; TCRdb holds only in-frame clones, not every one. The sample contains roughly 380,000 clones, approximately 84% of which appear only once. Participants' reported clinical history set cohort assignment. The germline V gene has CDR1 MNHNS and CDR2 SASEGT. V was trimmed by 1 base and J by 7 bases, leaving 11 bases between them. The CDR3 contains 14 residues. This TCR was sampled from a woman in her 30s who had recovered from COVID-19. This chain joins TRBV6-1 and TRBJ1-5, with D maybe TRBD1 (6 bases). Specimen: PBMCs or T cells enriched from blood (not recorded which). The CDR3, as DNA: TGTGCCAGCAGTGAAGAGGCAGGGGTGCAGCCCCAGCATTTT. It specifies CASSEEAGVQPQHF.